Following are 12 T cell receptor beta chains from one sample sequenced in a study of T cell changes during pregnancy in multiple sclerosis. Libraries were prepared by immunoSEQ multiplex PCR; TCRdb keeps only in-frame clonotypes and omits some of them. The sample contains tens of thousands of clones, roughly 92% of which appear only once. The input for sequencing was peripheral blood, taken after pregnancy. The receptor set was obtained from a female donor with multiple sclerosis, enrolled in a pregnancy study.

The V and J genes are TRBV20-1 and TRBJ1-1; D uncertain. The germline V gene encodes CDR1 DFQATT and CDR2 SNEGSKA (reference sequence). The CDR3 sequence is 11 residues long. The V end lost 6 bases, the J end lost 5 bases, and 10 bases lay between the germline ends. The DNA for the CDR3 is TGCAGTGCCTTCGGAGCTACTGAAGCTTTCTTT. It codes for CSAFGATEAFF.

The genes are TRBV7-3 and TRBJ1-1; D not resolved. V was shortened by 4 bases and J by 1 base, with 7 bases between the two germline ends. CDR1 and CDR2 (germline): SGHTA, FQGTGA. The CDR3 has 13 amino acids. CDR3 sequence: CASSSQTNTEAFF. In DNA form, the CDR3 reads TGTGCCAGCAGCTCACAAACGAACACTGAAGCTTTCTTT.

V gene TRBV10-3 combines with J gene TRBJ2-1, with 9 bases identical to TRBD2. The CDR3 runs 15 residues. V shed 6 bases, J shed 0 bases, and the junction held 3 bases outside the gene matches. Looked up from germline, CDR1 is ENHRY and CDR2 is SYGVKD. DNA for the CDR3: TGTGCCATCAGCCCTAGCGGGGACTCCTACAATGAGCAGTTCTTC. Translation gives CAISPSGDSYNEQFF.

The chain combines TRBV25-1 with TRBJ1-1; 7 positions agree with TRBD1. The CDR3 is 15 amino acids. CDR1 is MGHDK, CDR2 SYGVNS, per germline. The V segment lost 3 bases and the J segment 3 bases; nucleotides outside the gene matches: 7. CDR3 sequence (DNA): TGTGCCAGCAGTGATCCCCGCAGGGGGGACACTGAAGCTTTCTTT. It is translated as CASSDPRRGDTEAFF.

CDR3 residues: CASSLTGTGGLYGYTF. DNA of the CDR3: TGTGCCAGTAGTCTAACCGGGACAGGGGGCCTCTATGGCTACACCTTC. The chain joins TRBV19 to TRBJ1-2; the match to TRBD1 covers 12 bases. The ends lost 5 bases at V and 4 bases at J; junction bases unmatched: 8. Germline V CDR1 and CDR2: LNHDA, SQIVND (reference sequence). The CDR3 spans 16 residues.

The chain employs TRBV6-6 and TRBJ2-7; TRBD2 matches 11 bases. The CDR3 runs 15 residues. Trimming at V came to 6 bases and at J to 4 bases, leaving 8 bases not matched to a gene. CDR1 is MNHNY, CDR2 SVGAGI, per germline (reference sequence). Here the CDR3 reads CASRESSGGPYEQYF. CDR3 nucleotide sequence: TGTGCCAGCAGGGAATCTAGCGGGGGGCCGTACGAGCAGTACTTC.

The genes are TRBV7-2 and TRBJ2-1, with D possibly matching TRBD2 (5 bases). The germline V and J ends were trimmed by 3 bases and 8 bases, with 11 bases remaining between them. The CDR3 contains 13 residues. Per germline, CDR1 SGHTA and CDR2 FQGNSA. The CDR3 is CASSFNGNDEQFF. The CDR3 region has the DNA TGTGCCAGCAGCTTTAACGGGAACGATGAGCAGTTCTTC.

The chain uses TRBV28 and TRBJ2-5, with 8 bases fitting TRBD1. V shed 7 bases and J 3 bases; nucleotides not matched to a gene: 10. The germline gives CDR1 MDHEN, CDR2 SYDVKM. This CDR3 comprises 15 residues. Here the CDR3 reads CASIHFKDREETQYF. CDR3 DNA: TGTGCCAGCATTCATTTTAAGGACAGGGAAGAGACCCAGTACTTC.

This clone occurred once. This chain uses TRBV25-1 with TRBJ2-7; 7 nucleotides match TRBD1. The junction had 4 bases not matched to a gene; V was cut back by 2 bases and J by 3 bases. This CDR3 region has 14 residues. Germline CDR1 MGHDK, CDR2 SYGVNS. The CDR3 region is CASSEGTARYEQYF. CDR3 DNA: TGTGCCAGCAGTGAAGGGACAGCGCGCTACGAGCAGTACTTC.

The chain combines TRBV6-4 with TRBJ2-3, with D hard to call. Germline CDR1 reads MRHNA; CDR2 reads SNTAGT. V was shortened by 0 bases and J by 2 bases, with 3 bases between the two germline ends. The CDR3 spans 13 residues. The CDR3 DNA reads as TGTGCCAGCAGTGACTCGGCCACAGATACGCAGTATTTT. Amino acid sequence: CASSDSATDTQYF.

This chain links TRBV18 with TRBJ1-3, with D possibly TRBD1 on 5 matching bases. The CDR3 length is 16 residues. Germline CDR1 KGHSH, CDR2 LQKENI. Trimming removed 3 bases from V and 0 bases from J, with 12 bases in between. The CDR3 is CASSPGRASSGNTIYF. In DNA, the CDR3 is TGTGCCAGCTCACCGGGCAGGGCCAGCTCTGGAAACACCATATATTTT.

This chain links TRBV29-1 with TRBJ2-7, with 10 bases that match TRBD1. V trimming: 5 bases; J trimming: 3 bases; junction bases outside the gene matches: 7. Germline CDR1 and CDR2: SQVTM and ANQGSEA. This CDR3 comprises 14 residues. The chain's CDR3 is CSVSPGTGVYEQYF. In nucleotides, the CDR3 is TGCAGCGTTTCTCCGGGGACAGGGGTCTACGAGCAGTACTTC.